This T cell receptor beta chain was captured in a study of siplizumab effects on memory and regulatory T cells. Findings and caveats of the study: Memory cells seemed less diverse than naive T cells, which seemed major alloresponse contributors. An assignable phenotype, naive or memory, was missing from roughly 76-95% of proliferating CD4+ or CD8+ clones. Tregs proliferating in siplizumab cultures lacked confirmation of their suppressive function.

A note on this clone: Its specificity is unknown.

Trimming removed 5 bases at V and 3 bases at J, with 11 bases between. The CDR3 has 13 amino acids. In germline, CDR1 is MGHRA, CDR2 YSYEKL. In a few donor pairs, unstimulated naive, memory, effector memory and TEMRA subsets were sequenced. Clones were read by immunoSEQ multiplex PCR, and TCRdb kept only the in-frame ones, dropping some. The data contain about 56,000 clones, less than 98% of them singletons. The chain recombines TRBV4-1 with TRBJ2-7; no definite D call. The sequencing sample was made of naive CD8+ T cells sorted from blood. This receptor was identified in a human donor in good health. The chain's CDR3 is CASSSTRGYEQYF. The CDR3 nucleotides are TGCGCCAGCAGCTCGACGCGAGGCTACGAGCAGTACTTC.